The sequence of this T cell receptor (beta chain) was determined in a study of T cell changes during pregnancy in multiple sclerosis. Trimming took off 5 bases at V and 6 bases at J, with 7 bases between the two ends. This CDR3 region has 12 residues. Germline V lookup: CDR1 SGHTA, CDR2 FQGNSA. TCRdb's table, derived via immunoSEQ multiplex PCR, lists solely in-frame clones and lacks some. This sample has tens of thousands of clones, with about 92% found just once. The receptor's source is a female donor with multiple sclerosis, enrolled in a pregnancy study. This chain uses TRBV7-2 with TRBJ2-2; no clear D. This sample comprised CD4+ T cells from peripheral blood mononuclear cells, obtained after pregnancy. CDR3 nucleotide sequence: TGTGCCAGCAGCCCTCGGGCCGGGGAGCTGTTTTTT. It is translated as CASSPRAGELFF.